These T cell receptor beta chains were read from a single sample in a study of cytomegalovirus exposure and HLA in healthy donors. Sequenced by immunoSEQ multiplex PCR; TCRdb stores in-frame clones only, minus some. This sample carries about 110,000 clones, 88% of them seen once, and the ten largest clones take more than 2%. Material for sequencing was PBMCs. Every receptor here comes from a woman between 18 and 29 years old in good health and CMV-seronegative. Each CDR3 is given with its conserved first and last residue. Fields, in order: J gene, V gene, clone size, D gene, CDR3 length, CDR3 protein, CDR3 DNA. The D gene is left open where the match is weak. Clone size is given for some rows only: seen once, a few or many times, or a class if the clone is expanded.

J gene: TRBJ2-7
V gene: TRBV5-6
clone size: NA
D gene: NA
CDR3 length: 16
CDR3 protein: CASSFFYAGGAYEQYF
CDR3 DNA: TGTGCCAGCAGCTTCTTTTATGCTGGGGGGGCTTACGAGCAGTACTTC

J gene: TRBJ2-5
V gene: TRBV28
clone size: NA
D gene: NA
CDR3 length: 11
CDR3 protein: CASRSGRAQYF
CDR3 DNA: TGTGCCAGCAGGTCGGGCAGGGCCCAGTACTTC

J gene: TRBJ2-3
V gene: TRBV13
clone size: NA
D gene: TRBD1
CDR3 length: 18
CDR3 protein: CASSSRDQGALSTDTQYF
CDR3 DNA: TGTGCCAGCAGCTCGAGGGACCAGGGGGCACTTAGCACAGATACGCAGTATTTT

J gene: TRBJ1-4
V gene: TRBV11-2
clone size: NA
D gene: NA
CDR3 length: 14
CDR3 protein: CASSPGGRGEKLFF
CDR3 DNA: TGTGCCAGCAGCCCCGGCGGGAGAGGTGAAAAACTGTTTTTT

J gene: TRBJ1-1
V gene: TRBV4-1
clone size: NA
D gene: NA
CDR3 length: 15
CDR3 protein: CASSQDPGWNTEAFF
CDR3 DNA: TGCGCCAGCAGCCAAGATCCGGGGTGGAACACTGAAGCTTTCTTT

J gene: TRBJ1-5
V gene: TRBV7-9
clone size: NA
D gene: NA
CDR3 length: 14
CDR3 protein: CASSSAGGDQPQHF
CDR3 DNA: TGTGCCAGCAGCTCCGCTGGGGGGGATCAGCCCCAGCATTTT

J gene: TRBJ1-4
V gene: TRBV10-3
clone size: NA
D gene: NA
CDR3 length: 13
CDR3 protein: CAISDPNGEKLFF
CDR3 DNA: TGTGCCATCAGTGACCCGAATGGCGAAAAACTGTTTTTT

J gene: TRBJ1-3
V gene: TRBV30
clone size: NA
D gene: NA
CDR3 length: 17
CDR3 protein: CAWSLTRTTRSGNTIYF
CDR3 DNA: TGTGCCTGGAGTCTAACCCGGACAACGCGGTCGGGAAACACCATATATTTT

J gene: TRBJ2-3
V gene: TRBV5-4
clone size: once
D gene: TRBD2
CDR3 length: 16
CDR3 protein: CASSIGLAGGTDTQYF
CDR3 DNA: TGTGCCAGCAGCATCGGACTAGCGGGGGGTACAGATACGCAGTATTTT

J gene: TRBJ1-1
V gene: TRBV7-2
clone size: NA
D gene: NA
CDR3 length: 16
CDR3 protein: CASSLYSLNMNTEAFF
CDR3 DNA: TGTGCCAGCAGCTTATACAGCCTAAATATGAACACTGAAGCTTTCTTT

J gene: TRBJ2-1
V gene: TRBV7-2
clone size: NA
D gene: TRBD2
CDR3 length: 15
CDR3 protein: CASSGWSGNRGEQFF
CDR3 DNA: TGTGCCAGCTCCGGGTGGAGCGGGAATAGGGGTGAGCAGTTCTTC

J gene: TRBJ1-1
V gene: TRBV10-1
clone size: NA
D gene: TRBD1
CDR3 length: 15
CDR3 protein: CASSGGGQGWTEAFF
CDR3 DNA: TGCGCCAGCAGTGGAGGGGGACAGGGGTGGACTGAAGCTTTCTTT

J gene: TRBJ1-5
V gene: TRBV28
clone size: NA
D gene: TRBD1
CDR3 length: 16
CDR3 protein: CASSLSGTGHNQPQHF
CDR3 DNA: TGTGCCAGCAGTTTATCCGGGACAGGGCACAATCAGCCCCAGCATTTT

J gene: TRBJ2-3
V gene: TRBV13
clone size: NA
D gene: TRBD1
CDR3 length: 14
CDR3 protein: CASSSGTGRDTQYF
CDR3 DNA: TGTGCCAGCAGCTCCGGGACAGGGAGAGATACGCAGTATTTT

J gene: TRBJ2-7
V gene: TRBV7-8
clone size: NA
D gene: TRBD2
CDR3 length: 18
CDR3 protein: CASSSRLAGGPGTYEQYF
CDR3 DNA: TGTGCCAGCAGCTCGCGACTAGCGGGAGGGCCAGGAACCTACGAGCAGTACTTC